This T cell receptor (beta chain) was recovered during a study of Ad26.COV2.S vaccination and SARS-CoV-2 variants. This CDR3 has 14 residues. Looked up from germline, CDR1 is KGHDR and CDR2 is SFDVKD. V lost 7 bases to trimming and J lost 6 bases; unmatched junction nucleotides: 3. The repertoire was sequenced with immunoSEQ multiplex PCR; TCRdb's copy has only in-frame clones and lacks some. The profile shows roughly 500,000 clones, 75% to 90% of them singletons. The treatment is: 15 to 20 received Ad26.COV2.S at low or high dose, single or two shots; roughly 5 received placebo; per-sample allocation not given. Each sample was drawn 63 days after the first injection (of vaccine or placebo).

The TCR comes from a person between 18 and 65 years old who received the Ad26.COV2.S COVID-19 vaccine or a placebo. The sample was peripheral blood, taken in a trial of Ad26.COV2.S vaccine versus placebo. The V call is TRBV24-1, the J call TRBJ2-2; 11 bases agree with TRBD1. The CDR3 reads CATRGTGGSGELFF. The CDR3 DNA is TGTGCCACCAGAGGGACAGGGGGTTCCGGGGAGCTGTTTTTT.